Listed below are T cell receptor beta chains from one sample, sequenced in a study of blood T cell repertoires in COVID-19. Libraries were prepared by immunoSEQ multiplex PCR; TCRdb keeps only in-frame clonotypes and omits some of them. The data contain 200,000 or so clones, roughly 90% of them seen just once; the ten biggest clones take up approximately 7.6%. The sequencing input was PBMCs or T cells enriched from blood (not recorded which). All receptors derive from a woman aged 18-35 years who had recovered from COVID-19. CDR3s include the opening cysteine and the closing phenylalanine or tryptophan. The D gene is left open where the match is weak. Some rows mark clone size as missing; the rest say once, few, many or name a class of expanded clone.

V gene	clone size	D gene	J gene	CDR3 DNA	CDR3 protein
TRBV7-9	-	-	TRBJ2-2	TGTGCCAGCAGCGCACGCGACAGGTCTGGGGAGCTGTTTTTT	CASSARDRSGELFF
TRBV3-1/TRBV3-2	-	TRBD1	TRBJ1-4	TGTGCCAGCAGCCAAAGGGACAGGGTTGAAAAACTGTTTTTT	CASSQRDRVEKLFF
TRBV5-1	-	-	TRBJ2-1	TGCGCCAGCAGCCCAAACCTGGGAGACGAGCAGTTCTTC	CASSPNLGDEQFF
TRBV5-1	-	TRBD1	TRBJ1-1	TGCGCCAGCAGTGACAGGGAAAGGGGGCTCACTGAAGCTTTCTTT	CASSDRERGLTEAFF
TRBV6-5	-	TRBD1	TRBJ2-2	TGTGCCAGTGGGACAGGAGTGAACACCGGGGAGCTGTTTTTT	CASGTGVNTGELFF
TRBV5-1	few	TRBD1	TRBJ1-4	TGCGCCAGCAGGCAGACAGGGAATGAAAAACTGTTTTTT	CASRQTGNEKLFF
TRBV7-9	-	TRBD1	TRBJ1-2	TGTGCCAGCAGCTCCGGGACAGTTGGCTACACCTTC	CASSSGTVGYTF
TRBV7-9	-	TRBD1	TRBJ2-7	TGTGCCAGCAGCTTTAGCAGGGGGCTTGGTGAGCAGTACTTC	CASSFSRGLGEQYF
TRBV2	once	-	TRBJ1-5	TGTGCCAGCAGTGGGTTTGGTGGGGGCGAGCCCCAGCATTTT	CASSGFGGGEPQHF
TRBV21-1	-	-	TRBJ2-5	TGTGCCAGCAGCAAAGAGCCAGCGGGGACCTCCCAAGAGACCCAGTACTTC	CASSKEPAGTSQETQYF
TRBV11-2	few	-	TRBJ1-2	TGTGCCAGCAGCTTAGGTTCGGGGGTCTCCAACTATGGCTACACCTTC	CASSLGSGVSNYGYTF
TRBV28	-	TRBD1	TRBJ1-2	TGTGCCAGCAGTTTAAGGACAGGGAGAGATTATGGCTACACCTTC	CASSLRTGRDYGYTF
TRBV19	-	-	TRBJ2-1	TGTGCCAGTAGTATAGGGGGAGTCGCATCGTACAATGAGCAGTTCTTC	CASSIGGVASYNEQFF
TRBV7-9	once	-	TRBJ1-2	TGTGCCAGCACCCCGGAGATCCAGTTATGGGGCTACACCTTC	CASTPEIQLWGYTF
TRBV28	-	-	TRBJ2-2	TGTGCCATCCAGACAACCTACACCGGGGAGCTGTTTTTT	CAIQTTYTGELFF
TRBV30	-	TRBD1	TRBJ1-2	TGTGCCTGGAAGGCGGGACAGGGGGAACGTTTCGGCTATGGCTACACCTTC	CAWKAGQGERFGYGYTF
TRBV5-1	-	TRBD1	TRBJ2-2	TGCGCCAGCTACCGGGACAGGGACACCGGGGAGCTGTTTTTT	CASYRDRDTGELFF
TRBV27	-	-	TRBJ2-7	TGTGCCAGCAGCCCCGGGGGTTGGTACGAGCAGTACTTC	CASSPGGWYEQYF
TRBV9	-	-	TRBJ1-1	TGTGCCAGCAGCGTAGGACACTTGAACACTGAAGCTTTCTTT	CASSVGHLNTEAFF
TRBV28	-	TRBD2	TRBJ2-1	TGTGCCAGCAGTAATATAGCGGGGGCGTACAATGAGCAGTTCTTC	CASSNIAGAYNEQFF
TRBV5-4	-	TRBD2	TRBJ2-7	TGTGCCAGCAGCTTGGGGCCACCCACGGGGAGGGTCGACAGACAAGGAGAGCAGTACTTC	CASSLGPPTGRVDRQGEQYF
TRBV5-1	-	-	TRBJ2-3	TGCGCCAGCAGCTTGTTGGGACAACCTGCCCCGAGCACAGATACGCAGTATTTT	CASSLLGQPAPSTDTQYF
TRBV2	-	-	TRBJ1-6	TGTGCCAGCAGTGAGGACGGGAGCTCCTATAATTCACCCCTCCACTTT	CASSEDGSSYNSPLHF
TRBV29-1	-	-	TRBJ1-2	TGCAGCGTTGCAATAGTGGGGGCCCACACCTTC	CSVAIVGAHTF
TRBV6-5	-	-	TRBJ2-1	TGTGCCAGCAGCGGAGCCACAGGCTCCTACAATGAGCAGTTCTTC	CASSGATGSYNEQFF
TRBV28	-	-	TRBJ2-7	TGTGCCAGCAGGGAGACCTACGAGCAGTACTTC	CASRETYEQYF
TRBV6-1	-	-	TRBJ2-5	TGTGCCAGCAGTGAAGCGAGGCTAGTCGGGGGGACCCAGTACTTC	CASSEARLVGGTQYF
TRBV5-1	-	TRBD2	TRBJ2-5	TGCGCCAGCAGCCCGACTAGCGGGGTAGGAGAGACCCAGTACTTC	CASSPTSGVGETQYF
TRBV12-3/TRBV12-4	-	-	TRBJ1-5	TGTGCCAGCAGCTTACAGGGACAACAGCCCCAGCATTTT	CASSLQGQQPQHF
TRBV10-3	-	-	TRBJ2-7	TGTGCCATCAGACACACGGACAGCTCCTACGAGCAGTACTTC	CAIRHTDSSYEQYF
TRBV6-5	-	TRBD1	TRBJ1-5	TGTGCCAGCAGGGTGGACAGGTACCAGCCCCAGCATTTT	CASRVDRYQPQHF
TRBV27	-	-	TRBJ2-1	TGTGCCAGCAGTTTTTTGGGCCTAGGGGGCTACAATGAGCAGTTCTTC	CASSFLGLGGYNEQFF
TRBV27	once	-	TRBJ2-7	TGTGCCAGCATCCCAATTCGGTCCCGCGACAGATACGAGCAGTACTTC	CASIPIRSRDRYEQYF
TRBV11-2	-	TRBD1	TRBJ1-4	TGTGCCAGCAGCCGCCACATTTCGACAGGGTATGAAAAACTGTTTTTT	CASSRHISTGYEKLFF
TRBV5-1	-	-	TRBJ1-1	TGCGCCAGCAGCTCGCAGGGTCCCACTGAAGCTTTCTTT	CASSSQGPTEAFF
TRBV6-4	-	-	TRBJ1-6	TGTGCCAGCATCAACGGGTACTCACCCCTCCACTTT	CASINGYSPLHF
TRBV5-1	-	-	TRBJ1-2	TGCGCCAGCAGCTTGGGGGAGCCGGTGGGGAACTATGGCTACACCTTC	CASSLGEPVGNYGYTF
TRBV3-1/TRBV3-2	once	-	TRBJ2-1	TGTGCCAGCAGCCAAGTAGGGGGATTTACCCGCGATGAGCAGTTCTTC	CASSQVGGFTRDEQFF
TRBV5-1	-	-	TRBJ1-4	TGCGCCAGCAGCTTGGAAGGGGGTCCTAATGAAAAACTGTTTTTT	CASSLEGGPNEKLFF
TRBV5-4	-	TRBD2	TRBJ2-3	TGTGCCAGCATCCCTCAGCGGGGGTCAGATACGCAGTATTTT	CASIPQRGSDTQYF
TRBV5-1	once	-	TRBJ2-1	TGCGCCAGCAGCTTCAACGCGGGACAGCTTGTATCCTACAATGAGCAGTTCTTC	CASSFNAGQLVSYNEQFF
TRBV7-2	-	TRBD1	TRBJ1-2	TGTGCCAGCAGCTTTCGGGACAGGACTAACTATGGCTACACCTTC	CASSFRDRTNYGYTF